The clone carrying this TCR beta chain has a single count. The antigen is unknown. These data belong to a study of immune evolution from preneoplasia to lung adenocarcinoma. Study-level results: Normal lung had the highest top T cell clone frequencies. Later-stage lesions seemingly showed higher T cell density and diversity than normal lung. Highest clonality occurred in KRAS-mutant, not EGFR-mutant or double wild-type, nodules.

Each case's diagnosis was confirmed by two pathologists on H&E. Trimming pared 0 bases from V and 1 base from J, leaving 9 bases between. Germline CDR1 and CDR2: LNHNV and YYDKDF (reference sequence). The CDR3 covers 15 residues. The method was immunoSEQ multiplex PCR; TCRdb's version includes in-frame clones alone and lacks a portion of them. This sample has about 12,000 clones, with over 75% found just once. This chain connects TRBV15 to TRBJ1-1; D uncertain. The clonotype originates from a person aged 50-70 years with lung adenocarcinoma. Source material: FFPE tissue from an adenomatous hyperplasia lung lesion. This sample's subset: atypical adenomatous hyperplasia (AAH), lung preneoplasia. This chain's CDR3 is CATSRENRANTEAFF. CDR3 DNA: TGTGCCACCAGCAGAGAGAATAGGGCGAACACTGAAGCTTTCTTT.